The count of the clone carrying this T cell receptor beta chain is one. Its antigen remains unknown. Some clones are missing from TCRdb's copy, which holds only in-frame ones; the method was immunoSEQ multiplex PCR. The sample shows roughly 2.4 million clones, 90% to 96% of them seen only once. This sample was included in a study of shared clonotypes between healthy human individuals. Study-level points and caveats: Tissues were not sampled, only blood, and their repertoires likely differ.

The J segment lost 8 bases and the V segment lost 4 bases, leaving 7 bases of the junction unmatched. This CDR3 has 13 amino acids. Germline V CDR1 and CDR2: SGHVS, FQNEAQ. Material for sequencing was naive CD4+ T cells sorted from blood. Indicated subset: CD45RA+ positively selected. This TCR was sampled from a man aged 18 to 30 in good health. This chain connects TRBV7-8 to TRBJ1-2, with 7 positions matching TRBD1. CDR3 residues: CASSYSTGRGYTF. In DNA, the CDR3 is TGTGCCAGCAGCTATTCGACAGGGCGCGGCTACACCTTC.